These 17 T cell receptor beta chains were all obtained from the same sample, sequenced in a study of blood T cells in healthy people across ages (dated by TCRdb to between 2015 and 2017). The library was built by means of 5' RACE. Sequencer: Illumina HiSeq 2500. A second PCR of about 6 to 12 cycles was run with a J-beta primer mix and a sample-barcoded 5' primer. TCRdb reprocessing: public reads trimmed at Q25 with fastp, clones called with MiXCR, in-frame beta chains kept. Every distinct CDR3 protein forms one entry, paired with its most common genes and DNA. This sample has over 700,000 distinct CDR3 sequences in its table, and roughly 50% of those were observed once. The ten largest clones capture about 42% of the sample. The sample consisted of blood. Receptor source: a man older than 75 in good health.

The rearrangement links TRBV4-1 to TRBJ2-5; D is undetermined. The J call may be in error: the DNA end matches TRBJ2-7 better. The germline CDR1 and CDR2 sequences are MGHRA and YSYEKL. CDR3 length: 13 amino acids. The CDR3 sequence: CASSQVFFYEQYF. DNA of the CDR3: TGCGCCAGCAGCCAAGTGTTTTTCTACGAGCAGTACTTC.

This clonotype was seen more than once but under ten times. The chain recombines TRBV5-1 with TRBJ2-5; tentatively, D is TRBD2 (6 bases). The V gene lost 1 base and the J gene lost 1 base, with 11 bases spanning the gap. The germline CDR1 and CDR2 sequences are SGHRS and YFSETQ. This CDR3 is 15 amino acids long. The CDR3 loop reads CASSLSGGIQETQYF. The DNA of the CDR3 is TGCGCCAGCAGCTTGTCTGGGGGGATCCAAGAGACCCAGTACTTC. Full variable domain (missing parts from reference TRBV5-1 and TRBJ2-5): KAGVTQTPRYLIKTRGQQVTLSCSPISGHRSVSWYQQTPGQGLQFLFEYFSETQRNKGNFPGRFSGRQFSNSRSEMNVSTLELGDSALYLCASSLSGGIQETQYFGPGTRLLVL.

The chain employs TRBV5-1 and TRBJ2-1; 9 bases are shared with TRBD1. This CDR3 region has 14 residues. CDR1 is SGHRS, CDR2 YFSETQ, per germline. V gave up 4 bases and J gave up 13 bases; unmatched junction bases: 12. CDR3 coding DNA: TGCGCCAGCAGCGTGGGACAGGGAGCAGATCTACAGTTCTTC. Protein: CASSVGQGADLQFF.

The chain is built from TRBV6-6 and TRBJ2-5; tentatively, D is TRBD2 (6 bases). There are 17 residues in the CDR3. CDR1 is MNHNY, CDR2 SVGAGI, per germline (reference sequence). V gave up 0 bases and J gave up 0 bases, with 14 bases separating them. CDR3 loop: CASSYSFEASDQETQYF. As DNA, the CDR3 is TGTGCCAGCAGTTACTCGTTCGAGGCTAGCGACCAAGAGACCCAGTACTTC.

The V and J genes are TRBV6-4 and TRBJ2-3, with D possibly being TRBD1 or TRBD2 (5 bases each). Germline-derived CDR1 and CDR2 are MRHNA and SNTAGT. Trimming cost V 2 bases and J 2 bases, with 11 bases left between them. The length of the CDR3 is 15 residues. In nucleotides, the CDR3 is TGTGCCAGCAGTGACGGGGGTAGCCCCACAGATACGCAGTATTTT. It encodes CASSDGGSPTDTQYF.

The table lists this clonotype with a count of one. V is TRBV20-1 and J is TRBJ2-1, with 14 positions matching TRBD2. The end of the DNA aligns better with TRBJ2-7, so the J call may be wrong. CDR3 length: 18 residues. Germline values: CDR1 DFQATT, CDR2 SNEGSKA (reference sequence). The CDR3 DNA reads as TGCAGTGCTAGAGATCCGGGACTAGCGGGAGTCGGGAACAATGAGCAGTACTTC. Protein product: CSARDPGLAGVGNNEQYF.

The J gene is TRBJ2-5, the V gene TRBV9, with 9 bases matching TRBD2. CDR1 SGDLS and CDR2 YYNGEE come from the germline V gene. This CDR3 is 17 amino acids long. V lost 0 bases and J lost 2; bases outside the gene matches: 8. CDR3 bases: TGTGCCAGCAGCGTAGGTTTAGCGGGAGTAGGTCAAGAGACCCAGTACTTC. It translates to CASSVGLAGVGQETQYF.

This clonotype was picked up one time. V is TRBV9 and J is TRBJ2-3; 7 nucleotides match TRBD2. The J segment lost 4 bases and the V segment lost 2 bases, leaving 7 bases of the junction unmatched. This CDR3 spans 15 amino acids. Germline V lookup: CDR1 SGDLS, CDR2 YYNGEE. This CDR3 reads CASSVGGRSADTQYF. The CDR3, as DNA: TGTGCCAGCAGCGTCGGCGGGAGATCGGCAGATACGCAGTATTTT.

The table lists this clonotype with a few counts. This chain joins TRBV11-2 and TRBJ2-1; D gene unclear. TRBJ2-7 matches the DNA end more closely, so the J call is doubtful. The germline V gene has CDR1 SGHAT and CDR2 FQNNGV. The CDR3 covers 13 residues. The CDR3 DNA reads as TGTGCCAGCACCCCCGGCACCTACAATGAGCAGTACTTC. Its protein is CASTPGTYNEQYF.

This chain uses TRBV29-1 with TRBJ2-3; maybe TRBD1 (6 bases). This CDR3 is built from 15 residues. The ends were cut back, 6 bases at V and 6 bases at J, with 22 bases in the middle. The germline V gene has CDR1 SQVTM and CDR2 ANQGSEA. The CDR3 DNA follows: TGCAGCGTCCTGGGCGGGCAGGGGAAGGCGGATACGCAGTATTTT. It yields the protein CSVLGGQGKADTQYF.

The chain is built from TRBV6-2 or TRBV6-3 and TRBJ2-7, with 10 bases matching TRBD2. Gene TRBJ2-5 matches the end of the DNA better, so the J call may be wrong. This CDR3 is built from 17 residues. Looked up from germline, CDR1 is MNHEY and CDR2 is SVGEGT. CDR3 bases: TGTGCCAGCGGCCCATACCGGACTAGCGGTCACCAAGAGACCCAGTACTTC. Translated: CASGPYRTSGHQETQYF.

This clonotype occurred a few times. The V call is TRBV27, the J call TRBJ1-2, with 7 bases aligning to TRBD1. With 10 bases clipped from V and 8 bases from J, the junction kept 19 bases outside the gene matches. The CDR3 is 15 residues long. Germline V gene sequence: CDR1 MNHEY, CDR2 SMNVEV (reference sequence). CDR3 amino acids: CATASWGGGSEGYTF. The CDR3 bases are TGTGCCACCGCCAGTTGGGGAGGGGGCAGCGAGGGCTACACCTTC.

This clonotype was counted a single time. The gene calls are TRBV6-5 and TRBJ2-1; no clear D. The V end was cut by 2 bases, the J end by 8 bases, with 10 bases between. The CDR3 contains 13 residues. CDR1 is MNHEY and CDR2 is SVGAGI in the germline V gene. CDR3 sequence: CASSYIFGDEQFF. DNA for the CDR3: TGTGCCAGCAGTTACATCTTTGGGGATGAGCAGTTCTTC.

This clonotype was observed a few times. This rearrangement joins TRBV20-1 to TRBJ2-4; 8 bases are a match to TRBD1. The V gene end was trimmed by 1 base and the J gene end by 6 bases; junction bases not matched to a gene: 2. The CDR3 loop spans 13 amino acids. Germline CDR1 reads DFQATT; CDR2 reads SNEGSKA (reference sequence). CDR3 sequence reads: CSARGTGTNIQYF. In nucleotides, the CDR3 is TGCAGTGCTAGAGGGACAGGGACAAACATTCAGTACTTC.

The sample holds one count of this clonotype. The chain employs TRBV6-6 and TRBJ1-5; a weak D match, TRBD1 (6 bases). Trimming took off 2 bases at V and 5 bases at J, with 13 bases between the two ends. Germline assignment: CDR1 MNHNY and CDR2 SVGAGI (reference sequence). This CDR3 has 15 amino acids. The CDR3 is CASSYTGTNYQPQHF. The DNA for the CDR3 is TGTGCCAGCAGTTACACCGGGACAAATTATCAGCCCCAGCATTTT.

The J gene is TRBJ1-4, the V gene TRBV5-1, with a possible D match to TRBD1 (5 bases). V gave up 0 bases and J gave up 8 bases, with 14 bases separating them. CDR1 and CDR2 from the germline V gene are SGHRS and YFSETQ. The CDR3 is 15 amino acids. CDR3 residues: CASSLAAGTAEKLFF. As DNA, the CDR3 is TGCGCCAGCAGCTTGGCAGCGGGGACGGCGGAAAAACTGTTTTTT.

The chain employs TRBV11-2 and TRBJ2-1, with D possibly called TRBD1 or TRBD2 (6 bases each). Judging by the DNA end, TRBJ2-7 fits better; the J call may be wrong. The CDR3 has 14 residues. Germline V CDR1 and CDR2: SGHAT, FQNNGV. The CDR3 protein is CASNPEGVYNEQYF. The CDR3 nucleotides are TGTGCCAGCAACCCGGAGGGGGTCTACAATGAGCAGTACTTC.